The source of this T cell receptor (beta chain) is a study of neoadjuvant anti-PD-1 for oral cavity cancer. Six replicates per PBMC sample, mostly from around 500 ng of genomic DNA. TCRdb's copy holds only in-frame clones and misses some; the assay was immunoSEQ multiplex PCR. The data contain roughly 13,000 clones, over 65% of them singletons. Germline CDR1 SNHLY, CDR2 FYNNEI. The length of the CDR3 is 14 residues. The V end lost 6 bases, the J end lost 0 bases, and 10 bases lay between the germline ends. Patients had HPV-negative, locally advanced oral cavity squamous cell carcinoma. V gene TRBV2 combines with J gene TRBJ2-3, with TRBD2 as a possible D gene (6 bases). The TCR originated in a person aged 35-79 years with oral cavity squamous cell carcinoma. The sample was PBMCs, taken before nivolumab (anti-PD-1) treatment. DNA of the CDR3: TGTGCCAGCAGGTTAGCGGATAGCACAGATACGCAGTATTTT. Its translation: CASRLADSTDTQYF.